The 11 T cell receptor beta chains below were found in one sample sequenced in a study of T cell repertoires in cytomegalovirus infection. Via MiXCR, TCRdb re-called the reads, giving one row per CDR3 protein. The sample includes almost 300,000 distinct CDR3 sequences, approximately 10% of them seen just once. The source material was PBMCs. The source is a human donor in good health (CMV status not recorded). Some clones in this sample may be carry-over from other donors' samples.

This clonotype was observed many times. The rearrangement joins TRBV7-2 to TRBJ2-3; 9 bases match TRBD2. CDR1 is SGHTA and CDR2 is FQGNSA in the germline V gene. J gave up 6 bases and V 5 bases, and 9 bases lay outside the gene matches. The CDR3 covers 15 residues. CDR3 nucleotide sequence: TGTGCCAGCAGCATACCGGGACTAGCAACTGATACGCAGTATTTT. This translates into CASSIPGLATDTQYF.

The chain links TRBV29-1 to TRBJ1-2; D unresolved. The V end lost 7 bases, the J end lost 8 bases, and 14 bases lay between the germline ends. The CDR3 extends over 11 amino acids. The germline CDR1 and CDR2 sequences are SQVTM and ANQGSEA. The CDR3 sequence is CSGKHKEGYTF. CDR3 bases: TGCAGCGGGAAGCACAAGGAGGGCTACACCTTC.

This clonotype was observed many times. V and J are TRBV7-8 and TRBJ1-3, with TRBD1 matching over 9 bases. The CDR3 is 18 amino acids. V lost 1 base to trimming and J lost 5 bases; unmatched junction nucleotides: 12. Germline V gene data show CDR1 as SGHVS and CDR2 as FQNEAQ. The CDR3 reads CASSLDSPFGTGRNTIYF. CDR3 DNA sequence: TGTGCCAGCAGCTTAGATAGCCCATTCGGGACAGGGCGAAACACCATATATTTT. Together with reference TRBV7-8 and TRBJ1-3, the CDR3 gives the full variable domain: GAGVSQSPRYKVAKRGQDVALRCDPISGHVSLFWYQQALGQGPEFLTYFQNEAQLDKSGLPSDRFFAERPEGSVSTLKIQRTQQEDSAVYLCASSLDSPFGTGRNTIYFGEGSWLTVV.

This clonotype was recorded a few times. The rearrangement joins TRBV2 to TRBJ2-4, with D tentatively TRBD2 (6 bases). Trimming stripped 5 bases from V and 0 bases from J, with 17 bases between. Germline values: CDR1 SNHLY, CDR2 FYNNEI. The length of the CDR3 is 17 residues. The CDR3 loop reads CASSNLSGSLAKNIQYF. The CDR3 nucleotides are TGTGCCAGCAGTAACCTTTCCGGGAGTCTAGCCAAAAACATTCAGTACTTC. The full variable domain, in which reference TRBV2 and TRBJ2-4 provide the parts outside the CDR3, is EPEVTQTPSHQVTQMGQEVILRCVPISNHLYFYWYRQILGQKVEFLVSFYNNEISEKSEIFDDQFSVERPDGSNFTLKIRSTKLEDSAMYFCASSNLSGSLAKNIQYFGAGTRLSVL.

This clonotype came up many times. The chain couples TRBV7-2 to TRBJ1-1; tentative D call: TRBD1 (5 bases). The germline V gene has CDR1 SGHTA and CDR2 FQGNSA. The CDR3 consists of 13 residues. The V and J ends lost 3 bases and 6 bases respectively, with 11 bases between them. This CDR3 reads CASSLGLGAEAFF. In DNA form, the CDR3 reads TGTGCCAGCAGCTTGGGGCTAGGAGCTGAAGCTTTCTTT.

This clonotype was found many times. The DNA for the CDR3 is TGTGCCAGCAGTTACTCCCAGGGGGCCGCCTCTGAAGCTTTCTTT. Translated: CASSYSQGAASEAFF. V is TRBV6-6 and J is TRBJ1-1; 8 positions match TRBD1. There are 15 residues in the CDR3. Germline V lookup: CDR1 MNHNY, CDR2 SVGAGI (reference sequence). V lost 0 bases to trimming and J lost 6 bases; unmatched junction nucleotides: 6.

This clonotype appeared many times. CDR3 DNA: TGCGCCAGCAGCTGGGACGGCGGAGACTACGAGCAGTACGTC. It specifies CASSWDGGDYEQYV. The chain recombines TRBV5-1 with TRBJ2-7, with D perhaps being TRBD1 or TRBD2 (5 bases each). This CDR3 is 14 amino acids long. The V and J ends lost 3 bases and 3 bases respectively, with 13 bases between them. The germline V gene encodes CDR1 SGHRS and CDR2 YFSETQ.

This clonotype showed up many times. J is TRBJ2-3 and V is TRBV2; possibly TRBD1 for D (6 bases). The CDR3 is 15 amino acids. V lost 0 bases to trimming and J lost 4 bases, with 11 bases between them. Germline CDR1 SNHLY, CDR2 FYNNEI. CDR3 sequence: CASSEAGAPADTQYF. The CDR3 DNA follows: TGTGCCAGCAGTGAAGCGGGGGCCCCGGCAGATACGCAGTATTTT.

The V and J genes are TRBV11-3 and TRBJ1-1; D uncertain. CDR3 length: 13 residues. Trimming took 4 bases from V and 1 from J, leaving 7 bases between them. CDR1 is SGHNT, CDR2 YENEEA, per germline. The CDR3 DNA follows: TGTGCCAGCAGCTCCCTTTCGAACACTGAAGCTTTCTTT. Protein product: CASSSLSNTEAFF. The full variable domain, its missing parts supplied by reference TRBV11-3 and TRBJ1-1, is EAGVVQSPRYKIIEKKQPVAFWCNPISGHNTLYWYLQNLGQGPELLIRYENEEAVDDSQLPKDRFSAERLKGVDSTLKIQPAELGDSAVYLCASSSLSNTEAFFGQGTRLTVV.

This clonotype came up many times. This chain links TRBV28 with TRBJ1-2; 7 bases align to TRBD1. Germline V gives CDR1 MDHEN, CDR2 SYDVKM. Trimming at V came to 4 bases and at J to 7 bases, leaving 3 bases not matched to a gene. The CDR3 is 12 residues long. Here the CDR3 DNA reads TGTGCCAGCAGTTCCCGACAGGGTGGCTACACCTTC. Translation: CASSSRQGGYTF.

This clonotype showed up just a few times. The chain links TRBV29-1 to TRBJ1-4; 9 nucleotides line up with TRBD1. After removal of 6 bases from V and 4 bases from J, the junction contained 0 bases not matched to a gene. Per the germline V gene, CDR1 is SQVTM and CDR2 is ANQGSEA. The CDR3 runs to 12 residues. CDR3 residues: CSVDRGNEKLFF. CDR3 nucleotide sequence: TGCAGCGTGGACAGGGGTAATGAAAAACTGTTTTTT.